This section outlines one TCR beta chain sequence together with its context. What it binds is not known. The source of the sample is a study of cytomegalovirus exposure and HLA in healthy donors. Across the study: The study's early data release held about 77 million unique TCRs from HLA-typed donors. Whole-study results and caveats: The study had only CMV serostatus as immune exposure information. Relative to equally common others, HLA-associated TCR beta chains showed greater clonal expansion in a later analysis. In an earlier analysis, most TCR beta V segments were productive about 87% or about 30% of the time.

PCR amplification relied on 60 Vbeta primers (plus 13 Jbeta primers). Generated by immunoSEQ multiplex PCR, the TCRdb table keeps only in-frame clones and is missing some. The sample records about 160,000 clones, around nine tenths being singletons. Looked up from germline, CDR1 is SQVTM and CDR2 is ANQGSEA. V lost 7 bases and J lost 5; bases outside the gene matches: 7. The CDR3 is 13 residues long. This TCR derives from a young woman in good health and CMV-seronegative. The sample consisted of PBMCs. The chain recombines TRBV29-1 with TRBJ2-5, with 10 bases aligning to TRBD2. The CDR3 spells CSALAGDWETQYF. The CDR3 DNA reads TGCAGCGCCCTAGCGGGGGACTGGGAGACCCAGTACTTC.